The sequence of this TCR beta chain was determined in a study of T cells in Graves' hyperthyroidism and ophthalmopathy. Looking at the study overall: Prior to any treatment, at the point of initial diagnosis, peripheral blood was collected.

This CDR3 spans 14 amino acids. J gave up 7 bases and V 6 bases, and 10 bases lay outside the gene matches. From germline, CDR1 is SEHNR and CDR2 FQNEAQ (reference sequence). Criteria for exclusion of patients were uncontrolled infection, other autoimmune disease, pregnancy or lactation. Clinical symptoms, serum thyroxine, TRAb, thyroid ultrasound and orbital computed tomography informed diagnoses. From RNA transcripts, TCR beta CDR3 regions were amplified. An initial round of RT-PCR targeting the TCR CDR3 relied on the HTBI primer set. TCRdb re-analysed the multiplex PCR reads in MiXCR, keeping a single row per CDR3 protein. The sample lists about 480,000 distinct CDR3 sequences, about 24% occurring once.

The V and J genes are TRBV7-9 and TRBJ1-2, with 8 nucleotides matching TRBD1. This TCR derives from a woman in her 30s with Graves' ophthalmopathy. Sequencing input: blood. This CDR3 is CASRSRTGMSGYTF. The CDR3 DNA reads TGTGCCAGCAGATCACGGACAGGGATGAGTGGCTACACCTTC.